This paragraph reports one T cell receptor (beta chain). The CDR3 loop spans 14 amino acids. Germline V gene lookup returns CDR1 LNHDA and CDR2 SQIVND (reference sequence). V lost 7 bases to trimming and J lost 0 bases, with 12 bases between them. These data originate in a study of blood T cell repertoires in COVID-19. Study at large: Acute-phase and convalescent COVID-19 samples originated in the United States, Italy and Spain. The cDNA or gDNA used as material had been derived from T cells, B-cell-depleted T cells, or PBMCs.

As originally analysed: By means of reference gene primer amplification, nucleated cell counts were estimated. Using immunoSEQ multiplex PCR, the repertoire was profiled, and TCRdb retains in-frame clones only, with some absent. The V and J calls and clone size are taken from that table; D and trimming were inferred from the DNA. In the table there are approximately 74,000 clones, 88% of which are singletons. Sequencing was done on a sample of peripheral blood. The chain uses TRBV19 and TRBJ1-1; tentatively, D is TRBD1 (5 bases). This TCR was recovered from a man between 70 and 80 years old with acute or convalescent COVID-19. CDR3 DNA: TGTGCCAGTACCCCCCTAGGGGTGAACACTGAAGCTTTCTTT. Translation gives CASTPLGVNTEAFF.